This T cell receptor (beta chain) was documented in a study of early T cells in non-severe SARS-CoV-2 infection. This clonotype came up many times. Its antigen is as yet unknown. Individual cDNA molecules carried attached unique molecular identifiers. One entry per CDR3 protein results from TCRdb running MiXCR on the 5' RACE reads. Of 30,000 to 40,000 distinct CDR3 sequences listed, roughly 4.5% are singletons. CDR3 size: 15 residues. V dropped 4 bases and J dropped 1 base, with 10 bases sitting between them. General study points: VDJdb matching skewed toward anti-spike CD8 responses, missing private and CD4 specificities.

This TCR was recovered from an adult who was a healthcare worker with PCR-confirmed SARS-CoV-2 infection or an uninfected control (not recorded which). Sequencing used whole blood. The chain recombines TRBV12-3 or TRBV12-4 with TRBJ2-2; D remains ambiguous. CDR3: CASSYGNENTGELFF. The CDR3 bases are TGTGCCAGCAGTTATGGGAACGAGAACACCGGGGAGCTGTTTTTT.